A single sample gave rise to the 20 T cell receptor beta chains below, sequenced in a study of B cell selection in AIRE deficiency. Conventional CD4 T cells were sorted as CD4+CD127+ cells. Profiling relied on immunoSEQ multiplex PCR, and the TCRdb table lists in-frame clones only, not all of them. The sample gives fewer than 30,000 clones, about 95% of which show up once; around 0.2% is in the top ten. The sequenced sample was CD4+CD127+ conventional T cells sorted from PBMCs. The origin of the receptors is a human donor in good health.

The chain uses TRBV28 and TRBJ2-5; maybe TRBD1 (6 bases). Trimming took off 6 bases at V and 5 bases at J, with 13 bases between the two ends. This CDR3 is built from 13 residues. Germline assignment: CDR1 MDHEN and CDR2 SYDVKM. The CDR3 nucleotides are TGTGCCAGCAGCCCGCAGGGGTGGGAGACCCAGTACTTC. Residues: CASSPQGWETQYF.

The CDR3 region is CASSLSPGGTGNTIYF. CDR3 nucleotide sequence: TGCGCCAGCAGCCTGTCGCCAGGGGGTACTGGAAACACCATATATTTT. J is TRBJ1-3 and V is TRBV5-1; 7 nucleotides line up with TRBD1. The CDR3 loop spans 16 amino acids. Germline V gene sequence: CDR1 SGHRS, CDR2 YFSETQ. V shed 4 bases, J shed 2 bases, and the junction held 9 bases outside the gene matches.

V and J are TRBV5-1 and TRBJ1-1; TRBD1 matches 7 bases. Looked up from germline, CDR1 is SGHRS and CDR2 is YFSETQ. With 4 bases clipped from V and 0 bases from J, the junction kept 6 bases outside the gene matches. CDR3 length: 15 residues. The CDR3 here is CASSQGTVLNTEAFF. The DNA of the CDR3 is TGCGCCAGCAGCCAAGGGACAGTCTTGAACACTGAAGCTTTCTTT.

The gene calls are TRBV19 and TRBJ2-2; a weak D match, TRBD1 (6 bases). The CDR3 runs to 14 residues. Germline CDR1 and CDR2: LNHDA and SQIVND (reference sequence). V was pared by 6 bases and J by 4 bases, with 12 bases between. CDR3 coding DNA: TGTGCCAGTAGCCCGACAGGAGCCACCGGGGAGCTGTTTTTT. Translated, it gives CASSPTGATGELFF.

The genes are TRBV2 and TRBJ2-7; 7 bases are shared with TRBD1. This CDR3 has 12 residues. Trimming cost V 8 bases and J 4 bases; bases outside gene matches: 5. The germline V gene has CDR1 SNHLY and CDR2 FYNNEI. The CDR3: CASYRGFYEQYF. In nucleotides, the CDR3 is TGTGCCAGCTACAGGGGTTTTTACGAGCAGTACTTC.

The V and J genes are TRBV6-4 and TRBJ1-4, with 7 bases fitting TRBD1. With 4 bases clipped from V and 4 bases from J, the junction kept 9 bases outside the gene matches. From germline, CDR1 is MRHNA and CDR2 SNTAGT. CDR3 size: 16 residues. The CDR3 sequence is CASSGVGDRVNEKLFF. The DNA for the CDR3 is TGTGCCAGCAGTGGCGTTGGGGACAGAGTTAATGAAAAACTGTTTTTT.

The chain has TRBV15 and TRBJ2-7, with a weak D call TRBD1 (6 bases). This CDR3 spans 15 amino acids. Germline assignment: CDR1 LNHNV and CDR2 YYDKDF (reference sequence). V was cut by 5 bases and J by 4 bases, with 18 bases left in between. In DNA form, the CDR3 reads TGTGCCACCAGCCCTGCACGGGGACAAGTATACGAGCAGTACTTC. It codes for CATSPARGQVYEQYF.

The chain recombines TRBV6-1 with TRBJ2-7, with TRBD2 matching 8 bases. Germline V CDR1 and CDR2: MNHNS, SASEGT. After removal of 5 bases from V and 4 bases from J, the junction contained 10 bases not matched to a gene. CDR3 size: 15 residues. DNA for the CDR3: TGTGCCAGCAGTCCGGTAGCGGGACCCATTTACGAGCAGTACTTC. Its translation: CASSPVAGPIYEQYF.

The V and J genes are TRBV11-2 and TRBJ2-7; 9 bases line up with TRBD2. The CDR3 is 15 amino acids. Germline loops: CDR1 SGHAT, CDR2 FQNNGV. V was pared by 6 bases and J by 2 bases, with 8 bases of the junction left unmatched. This CDR3 is CASRPSSGVTYEQYF. The CDR3 DNA is TGTGCCAGCAGACCTTCTAGCGGGGTAACCTACGAGCAGTACTTC.

This sequence joins TRBV10-3 and TRBJ2-1, with 11 nucleotides matching TRBD2. Trimming cost V 10 bases and J 7 bases; bases outside gene matches: 9. Germline V CDR1 and CDR2: ENHRY, SYGVKD. This CDR3 contains 14 residues. Here the CDR3 DNA reads TGTGCCACCGGCACTAGCGGGAGTCGGAATGAGCAGTTCTTC. It is translated as CATGTSGSRNEQFF.

The chain is built from TRBV2 and TRBJ2-5, with D perhaps assigned TRBD1 or TRBD2 (5 bases each). The CDR3 totals 13 residues. CDR1 and CDR2 from the germline V gene are SNHLY and FYNNEI. V was clipped by 4 bases and J by 1 base, with 7 bases between them. The CDR3 region has the DNA TGTGCCAGCAGTGGGGACGTCCAAGAGACCCAGTACTTC. Its protein is CASSGDVQETQYF.

This clone has only one observation. The rearrangement links TRBV2 to TRBJ1-5, with no clear D. Trimming removed 7 bases from V and 0 bases from J, with 7 bases in between. There are 13 residues in the CDR3. CDR1 is SNHLY and CDR2 is FYNNEI in the germline V gene. CDR3 coding DNA: TGTGCCAGCAATGAGTTTAGCAATCAGCCCCAGCATTTT. Amino acid sequence: CASNEFSNQPQHF.

The chain is built from TRBV19 and TRBJ2-2; 7 bases map to TRBD2. V trimming: 4 bases; J trimming: 0 bases; junction bases outside the gene matches: 2. CDR1 and CDR2 (germline): LNHDA, SQIVND (reference sequence). The CDR3 spans 15 residues. The CDR3 loop is CASSTSGTNTGELFF. The CDR3 DNA reads as TGTGCCAGTAGTACCAGCGGGACGAACACCGGGGAGCTGTTTTTT. The variable domain in full, completed from reference TRBV19 and TRBJ2-2, reads DGGITQSPKYLFRKEGQNVTLSCEQNLNHDAMYWYRQDPGQGLRLIYYSQIVNDFQKGDIAEGYSVSREKKESFPLTVTSAQKNPTAFYLCASSTSGTNTGELFFGEGSRLTVL.

This clone has a single count. The rearrangement joins TRBV19 to TRBJ2-7; tentatively, D is TRBD2 (5 bases). Deletions cut 5 bases from V and 2 bases from J, with 13 bases between. The CDR3 is made up of 14 amino acids. Germline CDR1 is LNHDA and CDR2 is SQIVND (reference sequence). As DNA, the CDR3 is TGTGCCAGTAGTCGGTCAGACTACGCCTACGAGCAGTACTTC. Residues: CASSRSDYAYEQYF.

This chain joins TRBV6-6 and TRBJ1-1, with a possible D match to TRBD1 (6 bases). Germline CDR1 reads MNHNY; CDR2 reads SVGAGI (reference sequence). This CDR3 has 13 residues. Trimming left V 0 bases short and J 5 bases short, with 7 bases between. The CDR3 bases are TGTGCCAGCAGTTACTCAGGGGGGACTGAAGCTTTCTTT. This sequence encodes CASSYSGGTEAFF.

This sequence joins TRBV11-2 and TRBJ1-4; D perhaps matches TRBD1 (6 bases). Trimming left V 5 bases short and J 0 bases short, with 16 bases between. Germline lookup yields CDR1 SGHAT and CDR2 FQNNGV. The CDR3 extends over 17 amino acids. Here the CDR3 reads CASSRLPWTATNEKLFF. In nucleotides, the CDR3 is TGTGCCAGCAGCCGCCTCCCCTGGACAGCAACTAATGAAAAACTGTTTTTT.

The chain joins TRBV7-2 to TRBJ2-1; 10 bases align to TRBD2. This CDR3 is built from 16 residues. V was clipped by 5 bases and J by 10 bases; unmatched bases: 14. Germline V gene data show CDR1 as SGHTA and CDR2 as FQGNSA. The CDR3 DNA sequence: TGTGCCAGCAGCCTAGGAATAGCGGGGGGCCTCGGGGAGCAGTTCTTC. Translating gives CASSLGIAGGLGEQFF.

This clone showed up just a few times. The rearrangement uses TRBV4-2 and TRBJ1-6, with D perhaps TRBD1 (6 bases). The CDR3 extends over 17 amino acids. Germline-derived CDR1 and CDR2 are LGHNA and YNFKEQ. Trimming pared 0 bases from V and 0 bases from J, leaving 9 bases between. This CDR3 reads CASSQDRGSSYNSPLHF. In DNA form, the CDR3 reads TGTGCCAGCAGCCAAGATAGGGGGAGCTCCTATAATTCACCCCTCCACTTT.

For the CDR3, the DNA is TGTGCCAGCATAAGGGTTGGGACAGGGGTCTACGAGCAGTACTTC. Its translation: CASIRVGTGVYEQYF. This chain connects TRBV6-1 to TRBJ2-7, with 10 bases lining up with TRBD1. Per germline, CDR1 MNHNS and CDR2 SASEGT. The CDR3 runs to 15 residues. V was clipped by 7 bases and J by 3 bases; unmatched bases: 9.

This sequence joins TRBV4-2 and TRBJ2-1; 14 nucleotides agree with TRBD2. CDR1 LGHNA and CDR2 YNFKEQ come from the germline V gene. CDR3 length: 14 residues. Germline trimming cut 2 bases from V and 13 bases from J; bases unmatched to any gene: 4. Written as DNA, the CDR3 is TGTGCCAGCAGCCAAACGGGACTAGCGGGAGATCAGTTCTTC. This sequence encodes CASSQTGLAGDQFF.